One and the same sample provided the 4 T cell receptor beta chains below, sequenced in a study of T cells in Graves' hyperthyroidism and ophthalmopathy. Amplified regions were TCR beta CDR3 sequences from RNA transcripts. The HTBI primer set drove a first-round RT-PCR of the TCR CDR3. TCRdb analysed the multiplex PCR reads with MiXCR anew, one entry per CDR3 protein. The profile covers some 300,000 distinct CDR3 sequences, with roughly 18% appearing a single time and under 45% taken by the ten largest. Input material: blood. All receptors derive from a man aged 45-60 years with Graves' ophthalmopathy.

The chain is built from TRBV20-1 and TRBJ1-5; D gene unclear. This CDR3 region has 13 residues. Deletions cut 3 bases from V and 6 bases from J, with 12 bases between. CDR1 and CDR2 from the germline V gene are DFQATT and SNEGSKA (reference sequence). The CDR3 loop is CSARPGVIQPQHF. CDR3 sequence (DNA): TGCAGTGCTAGGCCGGGAGTGATTCAGCCCCAGCATTTT.

This clonotype occurred once. The chain carries TRBV5-6 and TRBJ2-5, with TRBD2 matching 8 bases. This CDR3 is built from 13 residues. V trimming: 7 bases; J trimming: 4 bases; junction bases outside the gene matches: 6. Germline values: CDR1 SGHDT, CDR2 YYEEEE. CDR3 loop: CASGPLAGETQYF. The CDR3 region has the DNA TGTGCCAGCGGCCCGCTAGCGGGAGAGACCCAGTACTTC.

The chain carries TRBV6-2 or TRBV6-3 and TRBJ2-2; 7 bases agree with TRBD1. There are 16 residues in the CDR3. CDR1 and CDR2 from the germline V gene are MNHEY and SVGEGT. V lost 4 bases to trimming and J lost 5 bases; unmatched junction nucleotides: 10. The CDR3: CASSFTRQGETGELFF. In DNA form, the CDR3 reads TGTGCCAGCAGTTTCACCCGACAGGGAGAGACCGGGGAGCTGTTTTTT.

The CDR3 sequence: CATSEWGPSTDTQYF. The CDR3 DNA reads as TGTGCCACCAGTGAGTGGGGACCAAGCACAGATACGCAGTATTTT. The chain combines TRBV24-1 with TRBJ2-3, with D perhaps assigned TRBD1 or TRBD2 (5 bases each). Germline V CDR1 and CDR2: KGHDR, SFDVKD. Trimming took off 4 bases at V and 0 bases at J, with 10 bases between the two ends. This CDR3 is 15 amino acids long.